The 7 T cell receptor beta chains in this list originate from one sample, sequenced in a study of T cells in Graves' hyperthyroidism and ophthalmopathy. Amplified TCR beta CDR3 regions derived from RNA transcripts. During a first-round RT-PCR of the TCR CDR3, the HTBI primer set was used. MiXCR was run by TCRdb on the multiplex PCR reads, yielding one entry per CDR3 protein. This table holds about 700,000 distinct CDR3 sequences, 45% found once. The source material was peripheral blood or thyroid tissue (not recorded which). The receptors here all came from an adult man with Graves' disease, either hyperthyroidism or ophthalmopathy (not recorded which).

This chain uses TRBV7-2 with TRBJ2-7; TRBD1 matches 9 bases. CDR1 and CDR2 (germline): SGHTA, FQGNSA. The CDR3 runs 14 residues. V was pared by 4 bases and J by 12 bases, with 13 bases of the junction left unmatched. CDR3 in amino acids: CASSSGTGWGERYF. The CDR3 DNA sequence: TGTGCCAGCAGCTCAGGGACAGGGTGGGGCGAGAGGTACTTC.

This chain uses TRBV12-3 or TRBV12-4 with TRBJ2-5; a possible D gene is TRBD1 (5 bases). V shed 7 bases and J shed 13 bases, with 13 bases lying between them. This CDR3 is built from 10 residues. The CDR3 DNA is TGTGCCAGCACTAAGGGGCTATTGTACTTC. Encoded protein: CASTKGLLYF.

CDR3 sequence: CASSILAGGTEQYF. The CDR3 nucleotides read TGTGCCAGCAGCATACTAGCGGGGGGGACCGAGCAGTACTTC. This chain joins TRBV7-9 and TRBJ2-7, with 13 bases aligning to TRBD2. Germline V gene lookup returns CDR1 SEHNR and CDR2 FQNEAQ (reference sequence). The J segment lost 6 bases and the V segment lost 5 bases, leaving 4 bases of the junction unmatched. This CDR3 comprises 14 residues.

This clonotype showed up many times. V gene TRBV7-2 combines with J gene TRBJ1-1; no definite D call. Germline V lookup: CDR1 SGHTA, CDR2 FQGNSA. Trimming took off 8 bases at V and 3 bases at J, with 7 bases between the two ends. There are 11 residues in the CDR3. Here the CDR3 reads CASLLHTEAFF. CDR3 coding DNA: TGTGCCAGCCTCCTTCACACTGAAGCTTTCTTT.

V gene TRBV7-8 combines with J gene TRBJ2-7; D uncertain. This CDR3 is built from 15 residues. Germline CDR1 SGHVS, CDR2 FQNEAQ. The V end was cut by 2 bases, the J end by 2 bases, with 13 bases between. CDR3: CASSLTQGRPYEQYF. In DNA form, the CDR3 reads TGTGCCAGCAGCTTAACTCAAGGGCGCCCCTACGAGCAGTACTTC.

This chain joins TRBV7-1 and TRBJ1-2; 7 nucleotides match TRBD1. TRBV7-1 qualifies as an ORF whose function is uncertain. J gave up 9 bases and V 6 bases, and 13 bases lay outside the gene matches. This CDR3 contains 14 residues. Written as DNA, the CDR3 is TGTGCCAGCAGAGGGGGCGGGACGTCGCACAGCTACACCTTC. Its translation is CASRGGGTSHSYTF.

This clonotype was seen more than once but under ten times. The chain combines TRBV5-1 with TRBJ1-1; D is uncertain. Germline values: CDR1 SGHRS, CDR2 YFSETQ. The germline V and J ends were trimmed by 5 bases and 5 bases, with 10 bases remaining between them. The CDR3 is 12 amino acids. DNA of the CDR3: TGCGCCAGCAGATCCGGCGCAACTGAAGCTTTCTTT. As protein: CASRSGATEAFF.